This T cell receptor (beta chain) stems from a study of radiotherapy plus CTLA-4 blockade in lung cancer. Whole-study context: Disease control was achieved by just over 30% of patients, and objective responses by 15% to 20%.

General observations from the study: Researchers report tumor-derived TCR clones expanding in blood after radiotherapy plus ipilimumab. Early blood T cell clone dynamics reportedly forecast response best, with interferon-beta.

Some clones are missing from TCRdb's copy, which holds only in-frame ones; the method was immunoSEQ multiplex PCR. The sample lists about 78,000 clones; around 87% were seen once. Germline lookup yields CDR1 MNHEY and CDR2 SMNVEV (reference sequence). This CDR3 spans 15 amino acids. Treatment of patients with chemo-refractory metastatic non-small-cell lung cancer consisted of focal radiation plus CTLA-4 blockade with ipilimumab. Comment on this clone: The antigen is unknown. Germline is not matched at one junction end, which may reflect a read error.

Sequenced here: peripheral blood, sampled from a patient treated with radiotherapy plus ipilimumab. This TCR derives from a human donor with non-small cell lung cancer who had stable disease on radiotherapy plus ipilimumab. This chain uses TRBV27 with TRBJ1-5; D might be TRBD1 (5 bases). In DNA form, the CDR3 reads TGTGCCAGCAGTTTTTCCCGGGACGGTCAATCAGCCCCAGCATTT. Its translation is CASSFSRDGQSAPAF.